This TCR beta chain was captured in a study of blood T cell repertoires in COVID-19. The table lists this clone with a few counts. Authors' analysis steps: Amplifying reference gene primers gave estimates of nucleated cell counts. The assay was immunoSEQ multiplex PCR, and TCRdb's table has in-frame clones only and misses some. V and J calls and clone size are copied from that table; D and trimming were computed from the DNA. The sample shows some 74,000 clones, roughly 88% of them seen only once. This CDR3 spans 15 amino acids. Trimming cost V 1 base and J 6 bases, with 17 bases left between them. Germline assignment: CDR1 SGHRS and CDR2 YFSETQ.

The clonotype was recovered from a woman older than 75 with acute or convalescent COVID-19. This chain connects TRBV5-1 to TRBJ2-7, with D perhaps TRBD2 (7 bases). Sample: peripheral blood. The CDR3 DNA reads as TGCGCCAGCAGCTTGAACGCCGGGGGGCGCTTCGAGCAGTACTTC. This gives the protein CASSLNAGGRFEQYF.